The sequence of this T cell receptor beta chain was determined in a study of T-cell reconstitution after alpha-beta-depleted transplantation in children. V dropped 2 bases and J dropped 3; count of bases not matched to a gene: 28. Germline loops: CDR1 SGHTA, CDR2 FQGTGA. The CDR3 is made up of 23 amino acids. The TCRbeta library was prepared with unique molecular identifiers. TCRdb independently ran MiXCR on the PCR reads; one entry per CDR3 protein. The table includes 200,000 to 250,000 distinct CDR3 sequences, around 9.5% detected once. The clonotype comes from a human donor who donated a stem cell graft to a child with acute lymphoblastic leukemia. The V gene is TRBV7-3, the J gene TRBJ2-5; 9 nucleotides agree with TRBD2. The starting material was PBMCs from the stem cell graft donor, obtained from the stem cell graft. CDR3 amino acids: CASSLYRSLATWDVAGEEETQYF. CDR3 DNA sequence: TGTGCCAGCAGCTTATACAGGTCGCTGGCGACATGGGACGTAGCGGGAGAGGAAGAGACCCAGTACTTC.